The 24 T cell receptor beta chains presented below share a single source sample, sequenced in a study of molecular identifiers for immune sequencing clone quantification. Using its own MiXCR run on the PCR reads, TCRdb lists one record per CDR3 protein. This repertoire shows about 640,000 distinct CDR3 sequences, less than 20% found once; its top ten account for roughly 0.85%. The sequenced sample was naive CD8+ T cells from blood, with Jurkat cell RNA spiked in. Stated subset: FACS-sorted CD8+CD4-CCR7+CD45RA+ naive T cells. The origin of the receptors is a human donor in good health. Some libraries in this study had Jurkat cell RNA spiked in.

This clonotype was detected a few times. The V gene is TRBV4-3, the J gene TRBJ2-1; TRBD1 agrees at 12 bases. Germline lookup yields CDR1 LGHNA and CDR2 YSLEER. Unmatched junction bases numbered 7, after V lost 0 bases and J lost 10 bases. The CDR3 is 16 amino acids. In nucleotides, the CDR3 is TGCGCCAGCAGCCAAGATCGGGACAGGGGGCCTCAAGAGCAGTTCTTC. It encodes CASSQDRDRGPQEQFF.

The sample holds many counts of this clonotype. The CDR3 region has the DNA TGTGCCACCGAGGACGTCACAGATACGCAGTATTTT. Its translation: CATEDVTDTQYF. The chain carries TRBV6-5 and TRBJ2-3, with D hard to call. Germline CDR1 is MNHEY and CDR2 is SVGAGI. The germline V and J ends were trimmed by 10 bases and 2 bases, with 10 bases remaining between them. This CDR3 contains 12 residues.

This clonotype came up many times. This sequence joins TRBV15 and TRBJ2-4; D not certain. The germline V gene encodes CDR1 LNHNV and CDR2 YYDKDF (reference sequence). The CDR3 contains 12 residues. The V gene lost 6 bases and the J gene lost 11 bases, with 14 bases spanning the gap. CDR3 sequence reads: CATRGSSLFQYF. The CDR3 coding sequence is TGTGCCACCAGAGGATCGAGTCTCTTTCAGTACTTC.

This rearrangement joins TRBV12-3 or TRBV12-4 to TRBJ2-1, with TRBD1 as a possible D gene (5 bases). The CDR3 has 14 residues. The V end was cut by 3 bases, the J end by 8 bases, with 14 bases between. The CDR3 DNA is TGTGCCAGCAGTTTCTTCTTAAGGGGCGATGAGCAGTTCTTC. This sequence encodes CASSFFLRGDEQFF.

This clonotype occurred many times. The chain has TRBV11-2 and TRBJ1-2, with D possibly TRBD1 on 5 matching bases. This CDR3 spans 17 amino acids. Germline V lookup: CDR1 SGHAT, CDR2 FQNNGV. Trimming cost V 1 base and J 5 bases, with 20 bases left between them. CDR3 in amino acids: CASSLGQPPNRWYGYTF. CDR3 coding DNA: TGTGCCAGCAGCTTAGGACAGCCTCCGAACCGCTGGTATGGCTACACCTTC. The full variable domain, with the rest looked up from reference TRBV11-2 and TRBJ1-2, is EAGVAQSPRYKIIEKRQSVAFWCNPISGHATLYWYQQILGQGPKLLIQFQNNGVVDDSQLPKDRFSAERLKGVDSTLKIQPAKLEDSAVYLCASSLGQPPNRWYGYTFGSGTRLTVV.

A remark on this clonotype: Possible read error: a much larger clone is one base away. The V call is TRBV20-1, the J call TRBJ2-1, with D hard to call. The CDR3 contains 11 residues. Germline lookup yields CDR1 DFQATT and CDR2 SNEGSKA (reference sequence). CDR3 residues: CRARHYNEQFF. DNA of the CDR3: TGCAGGGCTAGACACTACAATGAGCAGTTCTTC.

This clonotype was picked up a small number of times. Here the CDR3 DNA reads TGTGCCAGCAGTACCACTAGCGGACTTGGATACAATGAGCAGTTCTTC. Protein: CASSTTSGLGYNEQFF. The chain carries TRBV6-5 and TRBJ2-1; 8 bases line up with TRBD2. Germline lookup yields CDR1 MNHEY and CDR2 SVGAGI. Germline trimming cut 5 bases from V and 4 bases from J; bases unmatched to any gene: 10. The CDR3 consists of 16 residues.

At least ten counts were recorded for this clonotype. The chain is built from TRBV4-1 and TRBJ1-2, with D uncertain. Trimming removed 4 bases from V and 7 bases from J, with 13 bases in between. The CDR3 spans 13 residues. The germline CDR1 and CDR2 sequences are MGHRA and YSYEKL. The CDR3 nucleotides read TGCGCCAGCAGCCCAGTCCTGGGTCCTGGCTACACCTTC. Encoded protein: CASSPVLGPGYTF.

There are a few counts of this clonotype. The V call is TRBV27, the J call TRBJ2-2; the D gene is possibly TRBD1 (6 bases). The CDR3 runs 17 residues. V lost 6 bases and J 4 bases, leaving 21 bases between the germline ends. Per the germline V gene, CDR1 is MNHEY and CDR2 is SMNVEV (reference sequence). This chain's CDR3 is CASSAVSVRGTTGELFF. The CDR3 DNA reads TGTGCCAGCAGCGCCGTCAGTGTCAGGGGTACCACCGGGGAGCTGTTTTTT.

In this sample, this clonotype turned up a few times. V usage is TRBV12-3 or TRBV12-4 and J usage is TRBJ1-1; D unresolved. Trimming removed 11 bases at V and 5 bases at J, with 21 bases between. This CDR3 has 14 residues. The CDR3 spells CAGTPWNSGTEAFF. The CDR3 coding sequence is TGTGCCGGCACCCCCTGGAACAGCGGGACTGAAGCTTTCTTT.

The chain employs TRBV5-6 and TRBJ2-1; TRBD2 matches at 11 bases. With V trimmed by 4 bases and J by 6 bases, 6 bases remained unmatched. This CDR3 has 15 residues. CDR1 SGHDT and CDR2 YYEEEE come from the germline V gene. This chain's CDR3 is CASSLAGGPPNEQFF. For the CDR3, the DNA is TGTGCCAGCAGCCTAGCGGGGGGTCCCCCCAATGAGCAGTTCTTC.

This clonotype was found many times. The chain joins TRBV6-2 or TRBV6-3 to TRBJ2-7; 8 nucleotides line up with TRBD1. CDR3 length: 16 residues. V shed 5 bases, J shed 6 bases, and the junction held 15 bases outside the gene matches. CDR1 is MNHEY and CDR2 is SVGEGT in the germline V gene. For the CDR3, the DNA is TGTGCCAGCAGTAGCTCCTCGACAGGGGTGCGCGGCGAGCAGTACTTC. Translation: CASSSSSTGVRGEQYF.

This clonotype was detected ten times or more. CDR3 in DNA: TGTGCCAGCAGCCCCTCTCCTGGGGGGCAGTACGAGCAGTACTTC. Translating it yields CASSPSPGGQYEQYF. V is TRBV11-2 and J is TRBJ2-7; the D call may be TRBD1 or TRBD2 (6 bases each). V was cut by 5 bases and J by 4 bases, with 18 bases left in between. Germline lookup yields CDR1 SGHAT and CDR2 FQNNGV. The CDR3 totals 15 residues.

This clonotype was seen only a few times. The chain has TRBV6-2 or TRBV6-3 and TRBJ2-1, with 9 positions matching TRBD2. The CDR3 has 15 residues. Trimming cost V 4 bases and J 3 bases; bases outside gene matches: 4. In germline, CDR1 is MNHEY, CDR2 SVGEGT. In DNA, the CDR3 is TGTGCCAGCAGTTTAGCGGGAGAAGACTACAATGAGCAGTTCTTC. This gives the protein CASSLAGEDYNEQFF.

There are many counts of this clonotype. Written as DNA, the CDR3 is TGTGCCAGTAGTATATTGGTTAACTCCTACAATGAGCAGTTCTTC. Encoded protein: CASSILVNSYNEQFF. This chain uses TRBV19 with TRBJ2-1; D is undetermined. This CDR3 has 15 amino acids. Trimming pared 2 bases from V and 0 bases from J, leaving 8 bases between. The germline CDR1 and CDR2 sequences are LNHDA and SQIVND (reference sequence).

This clonotype was detected only once. The chain is built from TRBV6-5 and TRBJ1-6; possible D gene TRBD1, 5 bases. The CDR3 sequence is 16 residues long. Trimming stripped 8 bases from V and 2 bases from J, with 16 bases between. Germline values: CDR1 MNHEY, CDR2 SVGAGI. CDR3 nucleotide sequence: TGTGCCAGCGCAGGGACGGAGACAACCTATAATTCACCCCTCCACTTT. It codes for CASAGTETTYNSPLHF.

This clonotype was observed many times. The rearrangement links TRBV2 to TRBJ2-3, with TRBD2 matching 11 bases. CDR1 and CDR2 from the germline V gene are SNHLY and FYNNEI. The CDR3 runs to 15 residues. The J segment lost 2 bases and the V segment lost 6 bases, leaving 4 bases of the junction unmatched. This CDR3 is CASSGTSGNTDTQYF. CDR3 sequence (DNA): TGTGCCAGCAGCGGGACTAGCGGCAACACAGATACGCAGTATTTT.

This clonotype was counted at least ten times. The chain links TRBV19 to TRBJ2-1; D might be TRBD2 (5 bases). The CDR3 extends over 14 amino acids. Trimming removed 9 bases at V and 0 bases at J, with 12 bases between. The germline gives CDR1 LNHDA, CDR2 SQIVND (reference sequence). For the CDR3, the DNA is TGTGCCAGCAGCCCGGGAAGCTCCTACAATGAGCAGTTCTTC. Translation gives CASSPGSSYNEQFF. The variable domain in full, with the rest retrieved from reference TRBV19 and TRBJ2-1, is DGGITQSPKYLFRKEGQNVTLSCEQNLNHDAMYWYRQDPGQGLRLIYYSQIVNDFQKGDIAEGYSVSREKKESFPLTVTSAQKNPTAFYLCASSPGSSYNEQFFGPGTRLTVL.

This clonotype was found a few times. The chain joins TRBV10-3 to TRBJ2-1; 8 bases match TRBD2. Germline V gene data show CDR1 as ENHRY and CDR2 as SYGVKD. V was clipped by 0 bases and J by 1 base; unmatched bases: 2. This CDR3 is 16 amino acids long. CDR3 residues: CAISESSGGSYNEQFF. The DNA for the CDR3 is TGTGCCATCAGTGAGTCGAGCGGGGGTTCCTACAATGAGCAGTTCTTC.

This clonotype was picked up many times. The V gene is TRBV12-3 or TRBV12-4, the J gene TRBJ1-1; unclear D gene. The CDR3 sequence is 13 residues long. V lost 7 bases and J lost 0, with 9 bases in between. CDR3 loop: CASTPILNTEAFF. The CDR3 DNA follows: TGTGCCAGCACTCCGATACTGAACACTGAAGCTTTCTTT.

This clonotype was picked up many times. This chain links TRBV6-2 or TRBV6-3 with TRBJ2-3, with D unresolved. The germline gives CDR1 MNHEY, CDR2 SVGEGT. This CDR3 region has 13 residues. Between the trimmed V and J ends, which lost 4 bases and 2 bases, there was a span of 7 bases. CDR3 amino acids: CASSSTFTDTQYF. CDR3 sequence (DNA): TGTGCCAGCAGTTCAACTTTCACAGATACGCAGTATTTT.

The chain recombines TRBV13 with TRBJ2-2, with 12 bases fitting TRBD2. The junction had 9 bases not matched to a gene; V was cut back by 5 bases and J by 8 bases. The CDR3 is 16 amino acids. Per germline, CDR1 PRHDT and CDR2 FYEKMQ (reference sequence). The CDR3 protein is CASSTALAGGSGELFF. In nucleotides, the CDR3 is TGTGCCAGCAGCACCGCACTAGCGGGGGGATCAGGGGAGCTGTTTTTT.

This clonotype was seen ten or more times. The chain combines TRBV6-2 or TRBV6-3 with TRBJ1-2; D is ambiguous. Germline V gene lookup returns CDR1 MNHEY and CDR2 SVGEGT. This CDR3 is built from 12 residues. Trimming left V 4 bases short and J 5 bases short, with 8 bases between. The CDR3: CASSSGGYGYTF. In nucleotides, the CDR3 is TGTGCCAGCAGTTCCGGTGGTTATGGCTACACCTTC.

This clonotype has at least ten counts. CDR3 region: CASSPSRYSAAQYF. CDR3 in DNA: TGTGCCAGCAGCCCAAGTCGGTACAGTGCGGCCCAGTACTTC. V is TRBV28 and J is TRBJ2-5; unclear D gene. V lost 6 bases, J lost 9 bases, and 20 bases lay in between. In germline, CDR1 is MDHEN, CDR2 SYDVKM. This CDR3 has 14 residues.